This TCR beta chain was captured in a study of T cells in women clearing cervical HPV infection. The repertoire was sequenced with immunoSEQ multiplex PCR; TCRdb's copy has only in-frame clones and lacks some. Its listing shows roughly 23,000 clones. Germline lookup yields CDR1 SQVTM and CDR2 ANQGSEA. Between the trimmed V and J ends, which lost 6 bases and 3 bases, there was a span of 14 bases. This CDR3 comprises 13 residues. As regards this clone: The sequenced fragment ends 3 residues before the CDR3 boundary, so the rest is inferred from the germline J gene.

The rearrangement joins TRBV29-1 to TRBJ1-1; possibly TRBD1 for D (6 bases). Sequencing was performed on blood buffy coat. The sequence was collected from a woman between 18 and 70 years old with a cervical HPV16 infection that either progressed to CIN3+ or cleared (not recorded which). The DNA read from the CDR3 is TGCAGCGTGTCAGGGGAACGAGACACTGAA. Its protein is CSVSGERDTE. The complete CDR3 reads CSVSGERDTEAFF.